The source of this TCR beta chain is a study of shared clonotypes between healthy human individuals. All donors were healthy HIV-negative adults lacking recent acute infections or vaccinations. Sorted-subset replicate PCR reactions contained roughly 200 ng DNA, corresponding to some 28,000 T cell genomes. The data were produced by immunoSEQ multiplex PCR, yet TCRdb's version contains in-frame clones alone and is incomplete. The table lists about 2.5 million clones, around 92% of them singletons. Germline V CDR1 and CDR2: WNHNN, SYGVQD (reference sequence). V gave up 4 bases and J gave up 10 bases, with 14 bases separating them. The CDR3 runs to 13 residues.

The chain recombines TRBV10-1 with TRBJ2-1, with D perhaps TRBD2 (6 bases). The sequencing sample was made of naive CD4+ T cells from PBMCs. Regarding subset: CD45RA+ positively selected. The TCR was taken from a man between 18 and 35 years old in good health. Some clones in this sample may be carry-over from other donors' samples. The CDR3 region is CASSAGGVPEQFF. CDR3 DNA sequence: TGCGCCAGCAGTGCCGGGGGTGTCCCGGAGCAGTTCTTC.